This TCR beta chain appears in the sequencing data of a study of T cells after yellow fever vaccination. Study details: Preparing low-cell-number fractions relied on SMART-Seq v4 Ultra Low Input.

Study results and caveats: Contamination by abundant bulk-population clonotypes could be present in FACS-sorted repertoires.

There are 15 residues in the CDR3. The V segment lost 5 bases and the J segment 7 bases; nucleotides outside the gene matches: 8. Germline-derived CDR1 and CDR2 are MDHEN and SYDVKM. TCRdb reanalysed the 5' RACE reads using MiXCR and keeps one entry per CDR3 protein. The repertoire consists of hundreds of thousands of distinct CDR3 sequences, with around 12% occurring once and the leading ten covering under 15%. For this clonotype: Its antigen is not identified.

V usage is TRBV28 and J usage is TRBJ2-1; TRBD2 matches at 10 bases. The receptor's source is a man aged 30 to 45 who received the YFV17D yellow fever vaccine. The input for sequencing was PBMCs, taken on the day of the yellow fever booster vaccination. The CDR3 nucleotides read TGTGCCAGCAGTCAAGAAGGGACTAGCGTAAATGAGCAGTTCTTC. Translating gives CASSQEGTSVNEQFF.